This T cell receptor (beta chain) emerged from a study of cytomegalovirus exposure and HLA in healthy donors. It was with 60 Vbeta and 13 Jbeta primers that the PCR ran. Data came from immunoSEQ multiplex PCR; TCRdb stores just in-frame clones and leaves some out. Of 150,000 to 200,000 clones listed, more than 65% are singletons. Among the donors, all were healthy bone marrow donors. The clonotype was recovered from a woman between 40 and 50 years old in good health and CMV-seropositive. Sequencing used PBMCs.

CDR3 in amino acids: CASSLDPFPLTGELFF. CDR3 DNA sequence: TGTGCCAGCAGCTTAGATCCCTTTCCTCTAACCGGGGAGCTGTTTTTT. The rearrangement links TRBV11-2 to TRBJ2-2; D is undetermined. Germline CDR1 reads SGHAT; CDR2 reads FQNNGV. The CDR3 is made up of 16 amino acids. The V end lost 0 bases, the J end lost 5 bases, and 13 bases lay between the germline ends.